This T cell receptor (beta chain) was retrieved from a study of siplizumab effects on memory and regulatory T cells. General study findings and limits: The study did not confirm that proliferating Tregs from siplizumab cultures were suppressive. Naive T cells looked more diverse than memory cells, and they looked like major contributors to the alloresponse.

On this clone itself: The antigen remains undetermined.

Trimming took off 4 bases at V and 0 bases at J, with 15 bases between the two ends. Germline CDR1 is SGHAT and CDR2 is FQNNGV. This CDR3 contains 16 residues. The assay looked at approximately 10^5 TCR templates in each sample. This table comes from immunoSEQ multiplex PCR, and its TCRdb copy is limited to in-frame clones, with some not included. The repertoire holds roughly 92,000 clones, with about 95% as singletons. Sequences were obtained from non-Treg CD4+ T cells sorted from blood. This receptor was identified in a human donor in good health. The rearrangement links TRBV11-2 to TRBJ1-1, with D tentatively TRBD1 (5 bases). CDR3 sequence reads: CASSSHRQIMNTEAFF. DNA of the CDR3: TGTGCCAGCAGCTCACACAGGCAGATCATGAACACTGAAGCTTTCTTT.